This section outlines one T cell receptor beta chain sequence together with its context. Its antigen is not known. This sample is drawn from a study of blood T cells in healthy people across ages. Study in general: Template switching caught about one barcoded beta molecule for each two T cells.

Notes on the study in general: Because donor CMV status was unknown, expanded clonotype changes were possibly confounded. When one million T cells were used, diversity estimates were thought to be underestimates.

Healthy Russian Caucasian donors spanned ages roughly 6 to 90 years. It was with a sample-barcoded 5' primer and a J-beta primer mix that a second PCR of roughly 7 to 12 cycles was run. MiXCR was run by TCRdb on the 5' RACE reads, yielding one entry per CDR3 protein. In the table there are about 1.1 million distinct CDR3 sequences, about two fifths of which are singletons. CDR1 is LNHDA, CDR2 SQIVND, per germline (reference sequence). After removal of 6 bases from V and 0 bases from J, the junction contained 11 bases not matched to a gene. The CDR3 extends over 18 amino acids. This rearrangement joins TRBV19 to TRBJ2-3; 11 positions agree with TRBD2. The sequenced sample consisted of blood. This clonotype originated in a man aged 18-30 years in good health. CDR3 protein: CASRPTPRLAGSTDTQYF. The DNA for the CDR3 is TGTGCCAGTAGGCCCACCCCTCGACTAGCGGGGAGCACAGATACGCAGTATTTT.